These 4 T cell receptor beta chains were all obtained from the same sample, sequenced in a study of cytomegalovirus exposure and HLA in healthy donors (dated by TCRdb to the late 2010s). Libraries were made using the immunoSEQ multiplex PCR assay. For the multiplex PCR, a mixture combining 60 forward primers for TCR Vbeta segments and 13 reverse primers for TCR Jbeta segments was used. This immuneACCESS table, as held by TCRdb, lists in-frame sequences with V and J called but not all clones. Of the missing ones, under half trace to an unresolved V gene in checked studies; the others have no known cause. The sample contains about 210,000 clones, roughly 85% of them found a single time. 1.5% to 2% of the sample belongs to the ten largest clones. Sequencing used PBMCs. Receptors were obtained from a male donor in good health and CMV-seronegative.

This clone has just one count. The rearrangement joins TRBV2 to TRBJ1-5; perhaps TRBD1 as D (5 bases). The CDR3 is made up of 13 amino acids. The V gene's germline CDR1 is SNHLY and CDR2 FYNNEI. Between the trimmed V and J ends, which lost 7 bases and 4 bases, there was a span of 11 bases. CDR3 loop: CASKKGWNQPQHF. The CDR3 nucleotides read TGTGCCAGCAAAAAGGGGTGGAATCAGCCCCAGCATTTT.

In DNA form, the CDR3 reads TGTGCCATCAGGCTAGGACTAGCGGGAGGTCTTGGCACCGGGGAGCTGTTTTTT. Protein sequence: CAIRLGLAGGLGTGELFF. The V and J genes are TRBV10-3 and TRBJ2-2; 14 bases are a match to TRBD2. V trimming: 6 bases; J trimming: 4 bases; junction bases outside the gene matches: 10. Germline assignment: CDR1 ENHRY and CDR2 SYGVKD. This CDR3 contains 18 residues.

This sequence joins TRBV9 and TRBJ1-6; the D is unclear. V lost 0 bases to trimming and J lost 10 bases, with 14 bases between them. CDR1 and CDR2 from the germline V gene are SGDLS and YYNGEE. The CDR3 totals 15 residues. CDR3 DNA: TGTGCCAGCAGCGTAGATGCTTCGGGTGGCTCACCCCTCCACTTT. Protein: CASSVDASGGSPLHF.

The V call is TRBV7-5, the J call TRBJ2-6; the listed D gene, TRBD2, was not tested against the DNA. TRBV7-5 is given as a pseudogene. CDR3 length: 20 amino acids. The CDR3 loop is CARSLECSPPLDSGANVLTF. The CDR3 nucleotides read TGTGCCAGAAGCTTAGAGTGCTCTCCCCCGTTAGACTCTGGGGCCAACGTCCTGACTTTC.